A single T cell receptor beta chain is shown here with its context. The CDR3 is 16 amino acids. In germline, CDR1 is LGHNA, CDR2 YSLEER. Trimming cost V 1 base and J 3 bases; bases outside gene matches: 4. The data are from a study of blood T cell repertoires in COVID-19. Study at large: Samples representing acute and convalescent COVID-19 were sourced from the United States, Italy and Spain. Sample material is recorded as cDNA or gDNA derived from T cells, B-cell-depleted T cells, or PBMCs.

As processed by the authors: Amplified reference gene primers provided the basis for estimating nucleated cell counts. This table comes from immunoSEQ multiplex PCR, and its TCRdb copy is limited to in-frame clones, with some not included. V, J and clone size are taken as reported in that table, and D and trimming were inferred from the DNA itself. Here the sample spans 150,000 to 200,000 clones, less than 85% being singletons. Participants came from roughly 23 US areas, aged roughly 18 to 95 years. The V gene is TRBV4-3, the J gene TRBJ1-1, with 11 bases that match TRBD1. The TCR comes from a woman aged 50 to 60 who had recovered from COVID-19. The specimen sequenced was PBMCs or T cells enriched from blood (not recorded which). For the CDR3, the DNA is TGCGCCAGCAGCCAAGGGACAGGGGGCTCGTACACTGAAGCTTTCTTT. Its protein is CASSQGTGGSYTEAFF.